Below are 26 T cell receptor beta chains sequenced from a single sample in a study of vaccination and CD4 T cells after COVID-19. Once obtained from cultured CD4+ T cells, the DNA was sequenced using the Oncomine TCR Beta short-read assay. TCRdb reprocessed the PCR reads with MiXCR, giving one entry per CDR3 protein. Altogether about 20,000 distinct CDR3 sequences are present, roughly 50% being singletons, with the ten largest covering 6.5% to 9%. Treatment meaning: roughly 11-day PBMC culture with coronavirus spike peptide pools or control peptides (ViraFEST assay). These TCRs are of unknown antigen specificity. Input material: CD4+ T cells from blood, cultured in vitro. These receptors were obtained from a human donor who had recovered from COVID-19.

The chain is built from TRBV7-2 and TRBJ1-2; tentatively, D is TRBD1 (5 bases). Trimming took off 4 bases at V and 7 bases at J, with 19 bases between the two ends. Germline lookup yields CDR1 SGHTA and CDR2 FQGNSA. The CDR3 has 15 residues. The CDR3 sequence is CASSSGVRESSGYTF. For the CDR3, the DNA is TGTGCCAGCAGCTCGGGGGTCAGGGAATCGTCTGGCTACACCTTC.

V gene TRBV7-6 combines with J gene TRBJ2-5, with 11 bases lining up with TRBD2. The V and J ends lost 1 base and 9 bases, in that order; junction bases with no gene match: 16. The germline CDR1 and CDR2 sequences are SGHVS and FNYEAQ. CDR3 length: 18 residues. CDR3 region: CASSLERRASGRRVAQYF. The DNA for the CDR3 is TGTGCCAGCAGCTTAGAGCGTCGGGCTAGCGGGAGGAGGGTAGCCCAGTACTTC.

This rearrangement joins TRBV12-3 or TRBV12-4 to TRBJ1-5; D gene ambiguous. The V and J ends lost 3 bases and 5 bases respectively, with 11 bases between them. CDR3 size: 14 residues. The CDR3 coding sequence is TGTGCCAGCAGTTTTTTCAGGACCGATCAGCCCCAGCATTTT. This gives the protein CASSFFRTDQPQHF.

The chain joins TRBV19 to TRBJ1-5, with D perhaps TRBD1 (5 bases). The CDR3 runs to 17 residues. Germline CDR1 LNHDA, CDR2 SQIVND (reference sequence). Trimming pared 1 base from V and 7 bases from J, leaving 20 bases between. Here the CDR3 reads CASSIGAGRGPKQPQHF. As DNA, the CDR3 is TGTGCCAGTAGTATAGGTGCGGGGAGGGGCCCGAAGCAGCCCCAGCATTTT.

The chain employs TRBV20-1 and TRBJ2-5; 8 bases agree with TRBD2. Germline V CDR1 and CDR2: DFQATT, SNEGSKA (reference sequence). The length of the CDR3 is 15 residues. V shed 0 bases, J shed 3 bases, and the junction held 6 bases outside the gene matches. This CDR3 is CSARDGRGGKETQYF. For the CDR3, the DNA is TGCAGTGCTAGAGATGGACGGGGGGGTAAAGAGACCCAGTACTTC.

The table lists this clonotype with a few counts. The chain recombines TRBV24-1 with TRBJ2-5; TRBD2 is a possible D gene (5 bases). The V end was cut by 9 bases, the J end by 4 bases, with 8 bases between. The V gene's germline CDR1 is KGHDR and CDR2 SFDVKD. The length of the CDR3 is 11 residues. CDR3 loop: CATGEGETQYF. The CDR3 DNA reads as TGTGCCACCGGAGAGGGAGAGACCCAGTACTTC.

The rearrangement links TRBV11-1 to TRBJ1-1, with TRBD1 as a possible D gene (6 bases). V was trimmed by 1 base and J by 0 bases, leaving 15 bases between them. Germline V gives CDR1 SGHAT, CDR2 FQDESV (reference sequence). This CDR3 has 17 residues. DNA for the CDR3: TGTGCCAGCAGCTTAGTACGGGACACCGAGATGAACACTGAAGCTTTCTTT. Translated, it gives CASSLVRDTEMNTEAFF.

The chain combines TRBV6-5 with TRBJ2-1; 9 bases line up with TRBD1. Germline values: CDR1 MNHEY, CDR2 SVGAGI. CDR3 length: 13 residues. J gave up 7 bases and V 4 bases, and 2 bases lay outside the gene matches. The CDR3 coding sequence is TGTGCCAGCAGTTGGGGACAGGGAAATGAGCAGTTCTTC. This gives the protein CASSWGQGNEQFF.

There are a few counts of this clonotype. This sequence joins TRBV18 and TRBJ2-5, with D uncertain. CDR3 length: 16 residues. Trimming removed 2 bases from V and 5 bases from J, with 18 bases in between. In germline, CDR1 is KGHSH, CDR2 LQKENI. The CDR3 protein is CASSPIGSSRLETQYF. The CDR3 DNA is TGTGCCAGCTCACCAATCGGGTCGTCCCGTCTCGAGACCCAGTACTTC.

This chain joins TRBV20-1 and TRBJ1-1, with D unresolved. The ends were cut back, 2 bases at V and 4 bases at J, with 14 bases in the middle. In germline, CDR1 is DFQATT, CDR2 SNEGSKA (reference sequence). The CDR3 loop spans 14 amino acids. CDR3 DNA: TGCAGTGCTAGATGGCTGGGCCGCTCCACTGAAGCTTTCTTT. Translation gives CSARWLGRSTEAFF.

The J gene is TRBJ1-5, the V gene TRBV6-2 or TRBV6-3; TRBD1 agrees at 10 bases. V lost 2 bases and J lost 4; bases outside the gene matches: 5. This CDR3 spans 16 amino acids. Per germline, CDR1 MNHEY and CDR2 SVGEGT. Written as DNA, the CDR3 is TGTGCCAGCAGTTACCACCGGACAGGGGGAAATCAGCCCCAGCATTTT. It translates to CASSYHRTGGNQPQHF.

This clonotype was counted a few times. The chain couples TRBV21-1 to TRBJ1-5; TRBD1, as called in the table, went unchecked against the DNA. TRBV21-1 is a documented pseudogene. CDR3 size: 18 residues. The CDR3 is CASSKVEGGAGENQPQHF. CDR3 nucleotide sequence: TGTGCCAGCAGCAAAGTCGAGGGGGGCGCGGGGGAAAATCAGCCCCAGCATTTT.

Only a few counts were recorded for this clonotype. The rearrangement links TRBV6-2 or TRBV6-3 to TRBJ1-5; D is ambiguous. The germline gives CDR1 MNHEY, CDR2 SVGEGT. Between the trimmed V and J ends, which lost 2 bases and 0 bases, there was a span of 11 bases. The CDR3 has 16 residues. The CDR3 DNA follows: TGTGCCAGCAGTTACCCGCCCCGCTATAGCAATCAGCCCCAGCATTTT. Protein product: CASSYPPRYSNQPQHF.

The rearrangement uses TRBV10-2 and TRBJ1-5; no clear D gene. CDR3 length equals 15 residues. Germline lookup yields CDR1 WSHSY and CDR2 SAAADI. V shed 0 bases and J shed 3 bases, with 9 bases lying between them. CDR3 nucleotides: TGCGCCAGCAGTGAGTCGAGTATGAACAATCAGCCCCAGCATTTT. Encoded protein: CASSESSMNNQPQHF.

The rearrangement uses TRBV11-3 and TRBJ2-5, with D perhaps assigned TRBD1 or TRBD2 (6 bases each). Germline-derived CDR1 and CDR2 are SGHNT and YENEEA. The CDR3 has 13 residues. Trimming removed 3 bases from V and 4 bases from J, with 9 bases in between. CDR3 sequence: CASSLSGAETQYF. In DNA form, the CDR3 reads TGTGCCAGCAGCTTGTCGGGGGCAGAGACCCAGTACTTC.

This chain connects TRBV4-1 to TRBJ2-1; D possibly corresponds to TRBD2 (5 bases). Germline values: CDR1 MGHRA, CDR2 YSYEKL. V shed 1 base and J shed 9 bases, with 10 bases lying between them. This CDR3 is built from 13 residues. CDR3 DNA: TGCGCCAGCAGCCAAGGGCAGAGCGGTGAGCAGTTCTTC. It is translated as CASSQGQSGEQFF.

This sequence joins TRBV11-3 and TRBJ2-7; 9 bases are a match to TRBD1. Germline CDR1 and CDR2: SGHNT and YENEEA. Germline trimming cut 4 bases from V and 5 bases from J; bases unmatched to any gene: 3. The CDR3 covers 13 residues. DNA for the CDR3: TGTGCCAGCAGCTCGGGACAGGGAGACGAGCAGTACTTC. The encoded protein is CASSSGQGDEQYF.

This clonotype came up a few times. The chain couples TRBV20-1 to TRBJ2-1, with 8 bases fitting TRBD2. Per the germline V gene, CDR1 is DFQATT and CDR2 is SNEGSKA (reference sequence). The V segment lost 2 bases and the J segment 7 bases; nucleotides outside the gene matches: 1. This CDR3 spans 12 amino acids. Written as DNA, the CDR3 is TGCAGTGCTAGAATAGCGGGGAATGAGCAGTTCTTC. The encoded protein is CSARIAGNEQFF.

This CDR3 is CSAWTSGRAVGELFF. CDR3 DNA: TGCAGTGCTTGGACTAGCGGGAGGGCCGTCGGGGAGCTGTTTTTT. V is TRBV20-1 and J is TRBJ2-2, with TRBD2 matching 15 bases. This CDR3 has 15 amino acids. Germline CDR1 and CDR2: DFQATT and SNEGSKA (reference sequence). The trim removed 5 bases at V and 7 bases at J, leaving 5 bases unmatched.

The chain couples TRBV7-6 to TRBJ2-2, with 7 bases that match TRBD2. The CDR3 is made up of 13 amino acids. The germline V gene has CDR1 SGHVS and CDR2 FNYEAQ. V trimming: 4 bases; J trimming: 6 bases; junction bases outside the gene matches: 2. This chain's CDR3 is CASSSGLAGELFF. As DNA, the CDR3 is TGTGCCAGCAGCTCCGGACTAGCCGGGGAGCTGTTTTTT. The variable domain in full, completed from reference TRBV7-6 and TRBJ2-2, reads GAGVSQSPRYKVTKRGQDVALRCDPISGHVSLYWYRQALGQGPEFLTYFNYEAQQDKSGLPNDRFSAERPEGSISTLTIQRTEQRDSAMYRCASSSGLAGELFFGEGSRLTVL.

This clonotype was found a few times. The chain is built from TRBV6-1 and TRBJ2-1; D gene unclear. The CDR3 contains 12 residues. Looked up from germline, CDR1 is MNHNS and CDR2 is SASEGT. V dropped 9 bases and J dropped 2 bases, with 8 bases sitting between them. CDR3 in amino acids: CASGSTYNEQFF. The CDR3 DNA follows: TGTGCCAGTGGTTCTACCTACAATGAGCAGTTCTTC.

The sample holds a few counts of this clonotype. V is TRBV15 and J is TRBJ2-5; 7 bases are a match to TRBD2. Germline assignment: CDR1 LNHNV and CDR2 YYDKDF (reference sequence). This CDR3 is 15 amino acids long. V gave up 0 bases and J gave up 4 bases; unmatched junction bases: 5. The CDR3 DNA reads TGTGCCACCAGCAGAGATGGGGGGGGAGGAGAGACCCAGTACTTC. Its protein product is CATSRDGGGGETQYF.

V usage is TRBV6-1 and J usage is TRBJ1-3; D uncertain. The CDR3 is 14 amino acids. V was clipped by 6 bases and J by 0 bases, with 9 bases between them. The germline V gene has CDR1 MNHNS and CDR2 SASEGT. This CDR3 is CASRTGTSGNTIYF. As DNA, the CDR3 is TGTGCCAGCAGGACTGGTACCTCTGGAAACACCATATATTTT.

The chain carries TRBV15 and TRBJ2-7, with 10 bases matching TRBD1. J was trimmed by 2 bases and V by 6 bases; bases with no gene match: 10. The CDR3 spans 16 residues. The germline CDR1 and CDR2 sequences are LNHNV and YYDKDF (reference sequence). This chain's CDR3 is CATSFSWGTGAYEQYF. Here the CDR3 DNA reads TGTGCCACCAGTTTTTCATGGGGGACAGGGGCCTACGAGCAGTACTTC.

This clonotype has only a few counts. The chain uses TRBV6-5 and TRBJ2-7; the match to TRBD2 covers 11 bases. Unmatched junction bases numbered 10, after V lost 2 bases and J lost 4 bases. The germline V gene has CDR1 MNHEY and CDR2 SVGAGI. The CDR3 is 17 residues long. The CDR3 DNA follows: TGTGCCAGCAGTTACACCCTTAGCGGGAGGGCCAGGTACGAGCAGTACTTC. It specifies CASSYTLSGRARYEQYF.

The chain has TRBV2 and TRBJ1-3, with D tentatively TRBD1 (6 bases). The CDR3 loop spans 14 amino acids. Germline-derived CDR1 and CDR2 are SNHLY and FYNNEI. Trimming removed 6 bases from V and 0 bases from J, with 9 bases in between. The CDR3 is CASRGTTSGNTIYF. The DNA for the CDR3 is TGTGCCAGCAGGGGGACAACCTCTGGAAACACCATATATTTT.